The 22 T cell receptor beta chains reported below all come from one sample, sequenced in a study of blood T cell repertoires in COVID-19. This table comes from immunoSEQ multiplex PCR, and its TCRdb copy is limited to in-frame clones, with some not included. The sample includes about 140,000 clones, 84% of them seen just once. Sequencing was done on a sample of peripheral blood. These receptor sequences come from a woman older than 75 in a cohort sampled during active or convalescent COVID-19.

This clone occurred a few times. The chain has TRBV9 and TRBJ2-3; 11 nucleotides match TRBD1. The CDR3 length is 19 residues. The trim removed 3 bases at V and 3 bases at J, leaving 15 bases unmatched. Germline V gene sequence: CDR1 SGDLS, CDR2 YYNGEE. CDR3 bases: TGTGCCAGCAGCGCGACTGGGACAGGGGGTATTGGACGGACAGATACGCAGTATTTT. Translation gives CASSATGTGGIGRTDTQYF.

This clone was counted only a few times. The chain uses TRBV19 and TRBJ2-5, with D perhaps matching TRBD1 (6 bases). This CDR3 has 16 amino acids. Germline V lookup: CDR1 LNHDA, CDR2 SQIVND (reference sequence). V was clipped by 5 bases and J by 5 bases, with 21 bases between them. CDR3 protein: CASSLRRGGRQETQYF. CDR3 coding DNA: TGTGCCAGTAGTCTTAGGAGAGGGGGACGGCAGGAGACCCAGTACTTC.

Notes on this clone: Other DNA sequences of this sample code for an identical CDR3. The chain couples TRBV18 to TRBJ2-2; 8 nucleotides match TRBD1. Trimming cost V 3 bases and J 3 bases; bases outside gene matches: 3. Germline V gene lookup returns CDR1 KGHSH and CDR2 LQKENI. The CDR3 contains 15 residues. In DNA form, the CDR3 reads TGTGCCAGCTCACCGACAGGGGAGTACACCGGGGAGCTGTTTTTT. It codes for CASSPTGEYTGELFF.

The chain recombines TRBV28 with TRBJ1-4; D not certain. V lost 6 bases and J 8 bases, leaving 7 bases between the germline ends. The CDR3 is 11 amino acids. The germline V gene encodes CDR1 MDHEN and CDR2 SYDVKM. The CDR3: CASSLSEKLFF. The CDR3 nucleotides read TGTGCCAGCAGCCTTTCCGAAAAACTGTTTTTT. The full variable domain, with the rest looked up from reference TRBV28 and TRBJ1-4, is DVKVTQSSRYLVKRTGEKVFLECVQDMDHENMFWYRQDPGLGLRLIYFSYDVKMKEKGDIPEGYSVSREKKERFSLILESASTNQTSMYLCASSLSEKLFFGSGTQLSVL.

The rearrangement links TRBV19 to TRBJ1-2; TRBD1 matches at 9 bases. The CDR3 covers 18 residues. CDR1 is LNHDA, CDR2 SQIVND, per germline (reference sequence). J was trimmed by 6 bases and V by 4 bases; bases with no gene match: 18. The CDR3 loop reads CASSTEHLGQGEADGYTF. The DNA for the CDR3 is TGTGCCAGTAGTACGGAACACCTGGGACAGGGTGAAGCTGATGGCTACACCTTC. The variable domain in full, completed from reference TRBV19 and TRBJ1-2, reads DGGITQSPKYLFRKEGQNVTLSCEQNLNHDAMYWYRQDPGQGLRLIYYSQIVNDFQKGDIAEGYSVSREKKESFPLTVTSAQKNPTAFYLCASSTEHLGQGEADGYTFGSGTRLTVV.

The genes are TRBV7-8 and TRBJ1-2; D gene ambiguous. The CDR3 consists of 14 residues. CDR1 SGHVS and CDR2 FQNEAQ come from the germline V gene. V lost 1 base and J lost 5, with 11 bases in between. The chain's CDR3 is CASSLDSVLYGYTF. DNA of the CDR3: TGTGCCAGCAGCTTAGATTCTGTTCTTTATGGCTACACCTTC.

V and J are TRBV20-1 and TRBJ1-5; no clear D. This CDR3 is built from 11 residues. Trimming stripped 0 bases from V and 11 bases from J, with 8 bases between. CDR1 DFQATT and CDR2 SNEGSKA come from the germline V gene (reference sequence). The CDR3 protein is CSARDRRAQHF. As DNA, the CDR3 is TGCAGTGCTAGAGATCGGAGGGCCCAGCATTTT.

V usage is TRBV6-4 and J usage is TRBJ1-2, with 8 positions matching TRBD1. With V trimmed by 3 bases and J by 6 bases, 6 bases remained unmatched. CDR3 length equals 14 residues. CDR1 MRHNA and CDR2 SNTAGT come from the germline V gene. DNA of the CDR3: TGTGCCAGCAGTGAAGCAGGGGGCGAAGATGGCTACACCTTC. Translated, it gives CASSEAGGEDGYTF.

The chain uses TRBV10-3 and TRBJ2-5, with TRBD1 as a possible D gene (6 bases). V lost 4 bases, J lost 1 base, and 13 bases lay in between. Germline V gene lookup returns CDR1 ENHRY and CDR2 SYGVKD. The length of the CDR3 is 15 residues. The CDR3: CAISGRTESQETQYF. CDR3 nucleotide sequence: TGTGCCATCAGTGGCCGGACAGAAAGCCAAGAGACCCAGTACTTC.

CDR3 sequence reads: CASSPTGAGYGYTF. The DNA of the CDR3 is TGTGCCAGCAGCCCGACAGGGGCGGGCTATGGCTACACCTTC. V usage is TRBV2 and J usage is TRBJ1-2; 8 bases line up with TRBD1. CDR3 length: 14 amino acids. V lost 6 bases, J lost 4 bases, and 7 bases stayed unmatched. The germline CDR1 and CDR2 sequences are SNHLY and FYNNEI.

CDR3 region: CASRSYPGEQFF. CDR3 bases: TGTGCCAGCAGGAGCTACCCGGGAGAGCAGTTCTTC. V usage is TRBV12-3 or TRBV12-4 and J usage is TRBJ2-1; a possible D gene is TRBD2 (5 bases). The V gene lost 6 bases and the J gene lost 10 bases, with 13 bases spanning the gap. The CDR3 is 12 amino acids.

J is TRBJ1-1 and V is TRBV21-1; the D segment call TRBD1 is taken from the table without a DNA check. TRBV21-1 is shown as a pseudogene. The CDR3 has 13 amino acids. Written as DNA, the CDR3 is TGTGCCAGCAGCACCCGGACAGGCGTAGAAGCTTTCTTT. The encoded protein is CASSTRTGVEAFF.

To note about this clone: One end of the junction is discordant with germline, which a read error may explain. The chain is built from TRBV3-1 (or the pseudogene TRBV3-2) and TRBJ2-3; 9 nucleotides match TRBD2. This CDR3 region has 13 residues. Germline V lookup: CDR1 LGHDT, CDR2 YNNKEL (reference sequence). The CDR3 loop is CASSQGLSGGPRF. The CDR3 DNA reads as TGTGCCAGCAGCCAAGGCCTCAGCGGGGGGCCCCGTTTT.

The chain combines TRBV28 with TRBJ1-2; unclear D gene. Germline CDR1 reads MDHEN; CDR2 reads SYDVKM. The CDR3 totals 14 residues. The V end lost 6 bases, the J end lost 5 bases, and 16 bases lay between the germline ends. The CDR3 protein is CASRPGRAGYGYTF. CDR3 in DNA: TGTGCCAGCAGGCCCGGGAGGGCGGGGTATGGCTACACCTTC.

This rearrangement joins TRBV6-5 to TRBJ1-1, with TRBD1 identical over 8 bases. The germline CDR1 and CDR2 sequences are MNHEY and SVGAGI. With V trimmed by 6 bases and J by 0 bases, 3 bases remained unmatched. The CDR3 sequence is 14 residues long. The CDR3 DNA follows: TGTGCCAGCAGCCCGGACAGGGTGAACACTGAAGCTTTCTTT. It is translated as CASSPDRVNTEAFF.

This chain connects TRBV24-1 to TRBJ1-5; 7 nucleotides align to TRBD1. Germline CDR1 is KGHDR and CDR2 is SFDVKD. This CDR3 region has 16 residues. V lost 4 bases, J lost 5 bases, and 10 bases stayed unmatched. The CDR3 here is CATSDAAGTAYQPQHF. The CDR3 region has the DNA TGTGCCACCAGTGACGCCGCCGGGACAGCGTATCAGCCCCAGCATTTT.

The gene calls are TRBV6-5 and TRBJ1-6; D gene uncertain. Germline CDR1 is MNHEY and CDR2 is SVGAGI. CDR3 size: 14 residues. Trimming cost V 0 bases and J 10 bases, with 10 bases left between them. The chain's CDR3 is CASSYSAGSSPLHF. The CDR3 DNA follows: TGTGCCAGCAGTTACTCAGCGGGGAGCTCACCCCTCCACTTT.

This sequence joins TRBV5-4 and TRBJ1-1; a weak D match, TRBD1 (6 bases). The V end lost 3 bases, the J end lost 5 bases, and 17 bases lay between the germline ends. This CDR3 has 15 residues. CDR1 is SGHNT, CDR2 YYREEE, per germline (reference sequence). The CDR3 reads CASSSQQGVGTEAFF. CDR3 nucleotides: TGTGCCAGCAGCTCACAACAGGGAGTGGGGACTGAAGCTTTCTTT.

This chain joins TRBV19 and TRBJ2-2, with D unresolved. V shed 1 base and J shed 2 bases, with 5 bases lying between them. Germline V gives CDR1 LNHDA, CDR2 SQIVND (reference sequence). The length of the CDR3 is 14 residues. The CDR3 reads CASSIAVNTGELFF. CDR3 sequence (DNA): TGTGCCAGTAGTATAGCAGTAAACACCGGGGAGCTGTTTTTT.

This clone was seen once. CDR3 in DNA: TGTGCCAGCAGTTACGAGGCTCGAACCGGGGAGCTGTTTTTT. It yields the protein CASSYEARTGELFF. The J gene is TRBJ2-2, the V gene TRBV6-5; no firm D call. Trimming stripped 2 bases from V and 5 bases from J, with 9 bases between. Germline CDR1 is MNHEY and CDR2 is SVGAGI. The length of the CDR3 is 14 residues.

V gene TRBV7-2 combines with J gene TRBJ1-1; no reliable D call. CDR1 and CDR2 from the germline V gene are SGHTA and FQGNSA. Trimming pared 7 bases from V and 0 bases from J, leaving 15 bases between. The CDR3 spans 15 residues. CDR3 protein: CASTESLLMNTEAFF. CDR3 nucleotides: TGTGCCAGCACCGAGTCCCTACTGATGAACACTGAAGCTTTCTTT.

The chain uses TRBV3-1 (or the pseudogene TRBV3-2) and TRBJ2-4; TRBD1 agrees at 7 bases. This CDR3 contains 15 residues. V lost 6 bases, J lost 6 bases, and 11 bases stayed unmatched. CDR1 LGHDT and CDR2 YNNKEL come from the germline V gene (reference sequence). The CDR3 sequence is CASRHGQDGANIQYF. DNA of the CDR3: TGTGCCAGCAGGCATGGACAGGACGGCGCAAACATTCAGTACTTC.